This is a list of T cell receptor beta chains from one sample in a study of post-analysis software for immune sequencing data. TCRdb re-called the PCR reads through MiXCR, storing one row per CDR3 protein. The sample carries approximately 440,000 distinct CDR3 sequences, under 55% recorded once. The sequencing input was blood. Every receptor here comes from a girl aged 5-17 years with multiple sclerosis. Each CDR3 is given without its conserved first and last residue. Fields, in order: J gene, V gene, D gene, CDR3 protein. D genes are given only for firm matches.

TRBJ2-1	TRBV10-3	TRBD2	AIKVQREGGVEQF
TRBJ2-1	TRBV5-1	NA	ASSLAAEWSYNEQF
TRBJ1-2	TRBV29-1	TRBD1	SVGPGQGEYGYT
TRBJ1-1	TRBV29-1	TRBD1	SGGTGGTTEAF
TRBJ2-1	TRBV5-1	TRBD2	ASSPGTSGSSNEQF
NA	TRBV2	NA	ASSVGGREQY
TRBJ2-3	TRBV20-1	NA	SAIQFPFASTDTQY
TRBJ2-4	TRBV7-9	NA	ASSLISGQIKIAKNIQY
NA	TRBV20-1	TRBD1	SAESRRGLGSEQY
TRBJ2-3	TRBV7-9	TRBD2	ASRGSGRADTQY
TRBJ2-5	TRBV27	TRBD1	ASSFDREGPQY
TRBJ2-7	TRBV15	TRBD1	ATSGPGTGYYEQY
TRBJ2-1	TRBV3-1	NA	ASSQDSHEQF
TRBJ2-7	TRBV15	NA	ATSSESRAYEQY
TRBJ1-2	TRBV4-1	NA	ASSQGQATFYGYT
TRBJ1-1	TRBV25-1	NA	ASSDFVNTEAF
TRBJ1-1	TRBV3-1	NA	ASGPDRNTEAF
TRBJ2-7	TRBV7-2	NA	ASSLDRTGEQY
TRBJ2-5	TRBV11-2	NA	ASSLRTGMEETQY
TRBJ2-3	TRBV7-2	NA	ASSRASFTDTQY
TRBJ1-6	TRBV7-9	TRBD1	ASSPQGGSYNSPLH
TRBJ2-3	TRBV2	TRBD1	ASSPDRISTDTQY
TRBJ2-2	TRBV9	NA	ASSVGGDTGELF
TRBJ2-1	TRBV9	TRBD2	ASSVVASGIGSEQF
TRBJ2-7	TRBV18	TRBD2	ASSPTRLADAYEQY
TRBJ1-3	TRBV12-3/TRBV12-4	NA	ASSPALASGNTIY
TRBJ2-3	TRBV2	NA	ASRLGEGDTQY
TRBJ2-1	TRBV29-1	TRBD2	SVEILAGGGF
TRBJ2-1	TRBV20-1	TRBD2	SVSRVASGSNEQF
TRBJ1-1	TRBV27	TRBD1	ASRLGTEELGDTEAF
TRBJ2-5	TRBV11-1	NA	ASSTGAWETQY
TRBJ2-7	TRBV20-1	NA	SARDLGRQSYEQY
TRBJ2-7	TRBV12-3/TRBV12-4	NA	ASSLSVREQY
TRBJ2-7	TRBV29-1	TRBD1	SSWDSPYEQY
TRBJ1-5	TRBV4-2	NA	ASSRGRVNQPQH
TRBJ2-7	TRBV25-1	NA	ASSRGGLSYEQY
TRBJ2-1	TRBV30	NA	AWSNQGNEQF
TRBJ2-3	TRBV7-9	NA	ASSLARGNTQY
TRBJ1-1	TRBV7-6	NA	ASSLGIGSANTEAF
TRBJ2-5	TRBV15	TRBD2	ATSRDGVGGQETQY
TRBJ1-4	TRBV4-3	NA	ASSQHRAGNEKLF
TRBJ2-1	TRBV21-1	NA	ASRHGTSGVHNEQF
TRBJ1-5	TRBV7-2	NA	ASSLAHGQPQH
TRBJ2-6	TRBV29-1	TRBD1	SAGQGAGANVLT
TRBJ1-4	TRBV4-3	NA	ASSPEAGSGRNEKLF
TRBJ2-3	TRBV7-2	NA	ASSRKGTDTQY